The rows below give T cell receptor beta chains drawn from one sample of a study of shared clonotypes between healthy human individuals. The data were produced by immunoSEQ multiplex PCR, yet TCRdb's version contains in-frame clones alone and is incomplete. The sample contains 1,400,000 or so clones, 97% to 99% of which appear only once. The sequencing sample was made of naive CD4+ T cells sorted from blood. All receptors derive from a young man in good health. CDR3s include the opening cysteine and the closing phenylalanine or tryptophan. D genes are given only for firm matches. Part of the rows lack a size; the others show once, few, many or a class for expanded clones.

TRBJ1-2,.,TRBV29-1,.,TGCAGCGCCAGAAAGGACCCATCGTATGGCTACACCTTC,CSARKDPSYGYTF
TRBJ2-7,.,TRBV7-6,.,TGTGCCAGCAGCTTAGGAGTCGGGTTCGGGAGTCCCCCCCACGAGCAGTACTTC,CASSLGVGFGSPPHEQYF
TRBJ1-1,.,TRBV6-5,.,TGTGCCAGCAAAGGTCGGGGGCTCACTGAAGCTTTCTTT,CASKGRGLTEAFF
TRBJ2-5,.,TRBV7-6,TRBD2,TGTGCCAGCAGCCCGACTAGCGGGAGTCGGGTGACCCAGTACTTC,CASSPTSGSRVTQYF
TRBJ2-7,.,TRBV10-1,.,TGCGCCAGCTCCCGGGACTTCTCCTACGAGCAGTACTTC,CASSRDFSYEQYF
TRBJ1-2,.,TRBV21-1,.,TGTGCCAGCAGCAAAGCCGGCGCCACTTGGATCTATGGCTACACCTTC,CASSKAGATWIYGYTF
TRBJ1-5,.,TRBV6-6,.,TGTGCCAGCAGTTACTCCACAGGGTCGGGTCAGCCCCAGCATTTT,CASSYSTGSGQPQHF
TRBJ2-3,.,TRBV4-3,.,TGCGCCAGCAGCCACCCTCGGGGGAGGACAGATACGCAGTATTTT,CASSHPRGRTDTQYF
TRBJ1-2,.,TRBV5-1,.,TGCGCCAGCAGCCCAGACAGAACCAGTAACTATGGCTACACCTTC,CASSPDRTSNYGYTF
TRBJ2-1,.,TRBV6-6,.,TGTGCCAGCATCTCGATTAGGGGTTTGAATGAGCAGTTCTTC,CASISIRGLNEQFF
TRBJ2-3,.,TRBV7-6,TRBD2,TGTGCCAGCAGCCGAAAATTAGCGGGAGGGACAGATACGCAGTATTTT,CASSRKLAGGTDTQYF
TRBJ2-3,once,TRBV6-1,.,TGTGCCAGCAGTTCGGACTATTTTAGCACAGATACGCAGTATTTT,CASSSDYFSTDTQYF
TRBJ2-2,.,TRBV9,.,TGTGCCAGCAGCGTAAGGCAGTCGAACACCGGGGAGCTGTTTTTT,CASSVRQSNTGELFF
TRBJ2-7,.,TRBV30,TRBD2,TGTGCCTGGAGGACTAGCGGGAGGACTTACGAGCAGTACTTC,CAWRTSGRTYEQYF
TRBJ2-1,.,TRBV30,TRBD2,TGTGCCTGGAGTCCCTTGAGGACTAGCGGGAGACTCTGGAATGAGCAGTTCTTC,CAWSPLRTSGRLWNEQFF
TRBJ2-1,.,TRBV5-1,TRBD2,TGCGCCAGCAGCAAAACTAGCGCCGTCTCCTACAATGAGCAGTTCTTC,CASSKTSAVSYNEQFF
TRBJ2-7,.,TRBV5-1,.,TGCGCCAGCAGCTTGGTTTCGGGACGCCACTACGAGCAGTACTTC,CASSLVSGRHYEQYF
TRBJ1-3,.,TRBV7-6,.,TGTGCCAGCAGCTTAGCCGGGACCGTTAGCTCTGGAAACACCATATATTTT,CASSLAGTVSSGNTIYF
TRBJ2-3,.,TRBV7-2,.,TGTGCCAGCAGCCCAAGACTATCTAGCACAGATACGCAGTATTTT,CASSPRLSSTDTQYF
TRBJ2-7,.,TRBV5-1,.,TGCGCCAGCAGCCCCCGGGACACCCAAGGGTCCTACGAGCAGTACTTC,CASSPRDTQGSYEQYF
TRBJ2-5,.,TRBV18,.,TGTGCCAGCTCACCGCCGACAGGGAGGGAGACCCAGTACTTC,CASSPPTGRETQYF
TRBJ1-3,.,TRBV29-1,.,TGCAGCGTTGATCGGCAGGGCTCTGGAAACACCATATATTTT,CSVDRQGSGNTIYF
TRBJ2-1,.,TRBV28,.,TGTGCCAGCAGACCTCACGGGAATAATGAGCAGTTCTTC,CASRPHGNNEQFF
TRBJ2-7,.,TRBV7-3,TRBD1,TGTGCCAGCAGCCCTAGACAGGGGATCCCCTACGAGCAGTACTTC,CASSPRQGIPYEQYF
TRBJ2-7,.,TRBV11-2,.,TGTGCCAGCAGCTTGGCACTAGTGTACGAGCAGTACTTC,CASSLALVYEQYF
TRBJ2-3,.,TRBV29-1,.,TGCAGCGTCGAACGGACAGATACGCAGTATTTT,CSVERTDTQYF
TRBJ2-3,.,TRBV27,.,TGTGCCAGCAGTGGAGGGGCGGGGCCAGATACGCAGTATTTT,CASSGGAGPDTQYF
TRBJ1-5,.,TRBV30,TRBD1,TGTGCCTGGAGTTTCCCCTCGGACAGGACTGATCAGCCCCAGCATTTT,CAWSFPSDRTDQPQHF
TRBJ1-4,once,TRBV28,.,TGTGCCAGCAGTTTCCCCGGTCCGTTCGGTGAAAAACTGTTTTTT,CASSFPGPFGEKLFF
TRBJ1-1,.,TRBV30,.,TGTGCCTGGAGTCTCGGCAGGAGGGCTTTCTTT,CAWSLGRRAFF